These T cell receptor beta chains were read from a single sample in a study of shared clonotypes between healthy human individuals. Measured with immunoSEQ multiplex PCR; TCRdb has only the in-frame clones, and not every one. In the table there are more than 400,000 clones, about 78% of which are singletons. The source material was PBMCs. Source of these receptors: a woman in her thirties or forties in good health. Some clones in this sample may be carry-over from other donors' samples. Each CDR3 is given with its conserved first and last residue. The order of the fields is J gene, V gene, clone size, D gene, CDR3 DNA, CDR3 protein. The D gene is left open where the match is weak. The listing skips clone size in some rows; elsewhere it reads once, few, many or a size class.

J gene: TRBJ1-6; V gene: TRBV6-1; clone size: .; D gene: TRBD1; CDR3 DNA: TGTGCCAGCAGTGAAGCGCCGGGACAGGGCCATTCACCCCTCCACTTT; CDR3 protein: CASSEAPGQGHSPLHF
J gene: TRBJ2-1; V gene: TRBV15; clone size: .; D gene: TRBD2; CDR3 DNA: TGTGCCACCAGCAAACCGACTAGCGGGGACTACAATGAGCAGTTCTTC; CDR3 protein: CATSKPTSGDYNEQFF
J gene: TRBJ2-1; V gene: TRBV7-9; clone size: .; D gene: .; CDR3 DNA: TGTGCCAGCAGCCCGGGACCCAGCTCCTACAATGAGCAGTTCTTC; CDR3 protein: CASSPGPSSYNEQFF
J gene: TRBJ2-7; V gene: TRBV7-3; clone size: .; D gene: .; CDR3 DNA: TGTGCCAGCAGCTTAACAGGTAGCTCCTACGAGCAGTACTTC; CDR3 protein: CASSLTGSSYEQYF
J gene: TRBJ2-1; V gene: TRBV12-5; clone size: once; D gene: TRBD2; CDR3 DNA: TGTGCTAGTGGCCCCACGACTAGCGGGAGGGCCGATGAGCAGTTCTTC; CDR3 protein: CASGPTTSGRADEQFF
J gene: TRBJ2-3; V gene: TRBV29-1; clone size: once; D gene: .; CDR3 DNA: TGCAGCGTTGATGGGGGTTCCCTTAGAGATACGCAGTATTTT; CDR3 protein: CSVDGGSLRDTQYF
J gene: TRBJ2-1; V gene: TRBV5-3; clone size: .; D gene: TRBD2; CDR3 DNA: TGTGCCAGAAGCCCCTACGGGAGGGCCCGCGGACACAATGAGCAGTTCTTC; CDR3 protein: CARSPYGRARGHNEQFF
J gene: TRBJ2-7; V gene: TRBV7-9; clone size: .; D gene: TRBD2; CDR3 DNA: TGTGCCAGCAGCTTTGGGACTAGCGGGGGACGAGCCTACTTC; CDR3 protein: CASSFGTSGGRAYF
J gene: TRBJ1-1; V gene: TRBV9; clone size: .; D gene: .; CDR3 DNA: TGTGCCAGCAGCCAACATGGTGGGGGAGGCACTGAAGCTTTCTTT; CDR3 protein: CASSQHGGGGTEAFF
J gene: TRBJ2-4; V gene: TRBV30; clone size: .; D gene: .; CDR3 DNA: TGTGCCTGGAGTGTACAGGTAGCCAAAAACATTCAGTACTTC; CDR3 protein: CAWSVQVAKNIQYF
J gene: TRBJ2-1; V gene: TRBV7-2; clone size: .; D gene: TRBD1; CDR3 DNA: TGTGCCAGCAGCGGGCCGACAGGGGTACTAGATGAGCAGTTCTTC; CDR3 protein: CASSGPTGVLDEQFF
J gene: TRBJ2-7; V gene: TRBV7-6; clone size: .; D gene: TRBD1; CDR3 DNA: TGTGCCAGCAGCTTGGGGACAGGGGGCCGCATTACCTACGAGCAGTACTTC; CDR3 protein: CASSLGTGGRITYEQYF
J gene: TRBJ2-7; V gene: TRBV19; clone size: .; D gene: .; CDR3 DNA: TGTGCCAGTAGTCCCTTAGGAGGACCCTACGAGCAGTACTTC; CDR3 protein: CASSPLGGPYEQYF
J gene: TRBJ2-2; V gene: TRBV6-1; clone size: .; D gene: .; CDR3 DNA: TGTGCCAGCAGTCCCCCCCCGCAGGGGACCGGGGAGCTGTTTTTT; CDR3 protein: CASSPPPQGTGELFF
J gene: TRBJ1-5; V gene: TRBV7-2; clone size: .; D gene: .; CDR3 DNA: TGTGCCAGCAGCTTAGGGGTTCAGCCCCAGCATTTT; CDR3 protein: CASSLGVQPQHF
J gene: TRBJ2-2; V gene: TRBV7-8; clone size: .; D gene: TRBD2; CDR3 DNA: TGTGCCAGCAGCTCTAATAGCGGGAAAACCGGGGAGCTGTTTTTT; CDR3 protein: CASSSNSGKTGELFF
J gene: TRBJ2-3; V gene: TRBV5-6; clone size: .; D gene: .; CDR3 DNA: TGTGCCAGCAGCTTAGAGAGAGATACGCAGTATTTT; CDR3 protein: CASSLERDTQYF
J gene: TRBJ2-7; V gene: TRBV20-1; clone size: .; D gene: .; CDR3 DNA: TGCAGTGCTAGAACCGATAAGGAGCAGTACTTC; CDR3 protein: CSARTDKEQYF
J gene: TRBJ1-4; V gene: TRBV28; clone size: .; D gene: .; CDR3 DNA: TGTGCCAGCAGTCTCCAGGGATCCTCGGAAAAACTGTTTTTT; CDR3 protein: CASSLQGSSEKLFF
J gene: TRBJ2-5; V gene: TRBV7-7; clone size: .; D gene: TRBD1; CDR3 DNA: TGTGCCAGCAGCTATGGGACAGTGGAGACCCAGTACTTC; CDR3 protein: CASSYGTVETQYF
J gene: TRBJ2-7; V gene: TRBV10-2; clone size: .; D gene: TRBD2; CDR3 DNA: TGCGCCAGCCGGACAGCGGGAGGAGCGGGTTACGAGCAGTACTTC; CDR3 protein: CASRTAGGAGYEQYF
J gene: TRBJ2-5; V gene: TRBV9; clone size: .; D gene: TRBD1; CDR3 DNA: TGTGCCAGCAGCGAGGGGGCTAGAGAGACCCAGTACTTC; CDR3 protein: CASSEGARETQYF
J gene: TRBJ2-5; V gene: TRBV10-2; clone size: .; D gene: TRBD2; CDR3 DNA: TGCGCCAGCGGGACTACGGAGACCCAGTACTTC; CDR3 protein: CASGTTETQYF
J gene: TRBJ2-3; V gene: TRBV27; clone size: .; D gene: .; CDR3 DNA: TGTGCCAGCAGTTTAATGTGGGGCACAGATACGCAGTATTTT; CDR3 protein: CASSLMWGTDTQYF
J gene: TRBJ1-1; V gene: TRBV7-8; clone size: .; D gene: .; CDR3 DNA: TGTGCCTGCGGGACATTTGGCACTGAAGCTTTCTTT; CDR3 protein: CACGTFGTEAFF
J gene: TRBJ2-5; V gene: TRBV7-7; clone size: .; D gene: .; CDR3 DNA: TGTGCTAGCAGCTCAACTACCGTGGAGACCCAGTACTTC; CDR3 protein: CASSSTTVETQYF
J gene: TRBJ2-3; V gene: TRBV18; clone size: .; D gene: TRBD1; CDR3 DNA: TGTGCCAGCTCACCCATTGAACAGGGGGCTCCTGATACGCAGTATTTT; CDR3 protein: CASSPIEQGAPDTQYF
J gene: TRBJ2-5; V gene: TRBV19; clone size: .; D gene: .; CDR3 DNA: TGTGCCAGTAACCAGGGGCAGAGGGGACAAGAGACCCAGTACTTC; CDR3 protein: CASNQGQRGQETQYF
J gene: TRBJ1-5; V gene: TRBV28; clone size: .; D gene: .; CDR3 DNA: TGTGCCAGCAGTTGGGCCAACAATCAGCCCCAGCATTTT; CDR3 protein: CASSWANNQPQHF
J gene: TRBJ2-7; V gene: TRBV29-1; clone size: .; D gene: TRBD1; CDR3 DNA: TGCAGCGTTGAGGGGGTCGTGGGACAGGGGGAATACGAGCAGTACTTC; CDR3 protein: CSVEGVVGQGEYEQYF
J gene: TRBJ1-2; V gene: TRBV29-1; clone size: .; D gene: TRBD1; CDR3 DNA: TGCAGCGTTGAAGACCGGGACAGGGGCATTTATGGCTACACCTTC; CDR3 protein: CSVEDRDRGIYGYTF
J gene: TRBJ2-7; V gene: TRBV14; clone size: few; D gene: .; CDR3 DNA: TGTGCCAGCAGCCAAGGGGAAGGGGCCCAGTACTTC; CDR3 protein: CASSQGEGAQYF
J gene: TRBJ2-2; V gene: TRBV4-1; clone size: .; D gene: TRBD2; CDR3 DNA: TGCGCCAGCAGCCAATCCCGGACTAGCTCCCTATCGAACACCGGGGAGCTGTTTTTT; CDR3 protein: CASSQSRTSSLSNTGELFF
J gene: TRBJ1-2; V gene: TRBV5-6; clone size: .; D gene: TRBD1; CDR3 DNA: TGTGCCAGCAGCAGAGGGACAGAGAATGGCTACACCTTC; CDR3 protein: CASSRGTENGYTF
J gene: TRBJ2-3; V gene: TRBV5-1; clone size: .; D gene: .; CDR3 DNA: TGCGCCAGCAGCTTGACCGGGAGTAGAGATACGCAGTATTTT; CDR3 protein: CASSLTGSRDTQYF